This is a list of T cell receptor beta chains from one sample in a study of cytotoxic CD8 clonotypes in ibrutinib-treated CLL. The method was immunoSEQ multiplex PCR; TCRdb's version includes in-frame clones alone and lacks a portion of them. In the table there are roughly 18,000 clones, 81% of which are singletons. The source was PBMCs, collected before ibrutinib treatment. These receptors came from a human donor with chronic lymphocytic leukemia. The CDR3 runs from the conserved cysteine through the conserved F or W. D genes are given only for firm matches. A row's size may be missing; if present it is once, few, many or a size class.

clone size	V gene	D gene	J gene	CDR3 DNA	CDR3 protein
.	TRBV19	.	TRBJ1-6	TGTGCCAGTAACGAGAGGCCCAGGGGCTGGGGCTCCTATAATTCACCCCTCCACTTT	CASNERPRGWGSYNSPLHF
.	TRBV7-9	.	TRBJ1-4	TGTGCCAGCAGCTTAGTTTCAGGGACACGAAATGAAAAACTGTTTTTT	CASSLVSGTRNEKLFF
.	TRBV5-8	.	TRBJ1-1	TGTGCCAGCAGCTTTGGAGGAGAAGCTTTCTTT	CASSFGGEAFF
.	TRBV7-8	TRBD1	TRBJ1-2	TGTGCCAGCAGCCCGCGGCCTTTAGGACAGGCGCTTGCCACCTATGGCTACACCTTC	CASSPRPLGQALATYGYTF
.	TRBV28	.	TRBJ2-1	TGTGCCAGCAGTTTACTTTATTCCTGGTACAATGAGCAGTTCTTC	CASSLLYSWYNEQFF
once	TRBV7-2	TRBD2	TRBJ2-2	TGTGCCAGCAGCTTTTTAGCGGGGGGGCCTGGCGGGGAGCTGTTTTTT	CASSFLAGGPGGELFF
.	TRBV5-1	.	TRBJ1-3	TGCGCCAGCAGCTTGACAGGGTTGGGAAACACCATATATTTT	CASSLTGLGNTIYF
once	TRBV6-1	TRBD2	TRBJ2-1	TGTGCCAGCAGTGAAGGGGCGGGGGGCAATGAGCAGTTCTTC	CASSEGAGGNEQFF
.	TRBV19	TRBD2	TRBJ2-3	TGTGCCAGTAGTCCCGGGACTACGAGATGGACAGATACGCAGTATTTT	CASSPGTTRWTDTQYF
medium-sized	TRBV11-2	.	TRBJ2-6	TGTGCCAGCAGCTTATACGGTGGGGCCAACGTCCTGACTTTC	CASSLYGGANVLTF
.	TRBV10-1	TRBD2	TRBJ2-3	TGCGCCAGCAGTGGGGGGCGGGGGGCAGATACGCAGTATTTT	CASSGGRGADTQYF
.	TRBV5-1	.	TRBJ2-7	TGCGCCAGCAGCTCGAAGTTCCACGAGCAGTACTTC	CASSSKFHEQYF
.	TRBV5-1	TRBD1	TRBJ1-1	TGCGCCAGCAGCAAGGATCCGGGACAGGGGATCCAGGGGGAAGCTTTCTTT	CASSKDPGQGIQGEAFF
.	TRBV7-2	.	TRBJ1-1	TGTGCCAGCAGCCTTCACAGAGGGGATCTCATGAACACTGAAGCTTTCTTT	CASSLHRGDLMNTEAFF
.	TRBV7-3	.	TRBJ1-1	TGTGCCAGCAGCCTTATAGCACAGGGTGAAGCTTTCTTT	CASSLIAQGEAFF
once	TRBV5-6	.	TRBJ2-7	TGTGCCAGCAGCTTGGTGCGTTTCGGGACCTTCAACTACGAGCAGTACTTC	CASSLVRFGTFNYEQYF
.	TRBV11-1	.	TRBJ2-5	TGTGCCAGCAGCTTAATCGGATTCCAAGAGACCCAGTACTTC	CASSLIGFQETQYF
.	TRBV12-2	.	TRBJ2-6	TGTGCACGGTATCCCTCTGGGGCCAACGTCCTGACTTTC	CARYPSGANVLTF
.	TRBV5-6	.	TRBJ1-1	TGTGCCAGCAGCCCGCTGAATTCGAACACTGAAGCTTTCTTT	CASSPLNSNTEAFF
.	TRBV12-5	.	TRBJ2-7	TGTGCTAGTGGTTTGGTCCTAAGACAGACCGTATACGAGCAGTACTTC	CASGLVLRQTVYEQYF
.	TRBV9	TRBD1	TRBJ2-7	TGTGCCAGCAGCGCCGGGACAGGGGGATACGAGCAGTACTTC	CASSAGTGGYEQYF
.	TRBV15	TRBD1	TRBJ2-5	TGTGCCACCAGCAGAGATCAGACAGGGGGAGAGACCCAGTACTTC	CATSRDQTGGETQYF
.	TRBV7-8	TRBD1	TRBJ2-5	TGTGCCAGCAGCGCTCGGGACAGGGCTATAGAGACCCAGTACTTC	CASSARDRAIETQYF
.	TRBV11-2	.	TRBJ2-3	TGTGCCAGCAGCCCTTGGACTCTTAGTGGGGATACGCAGTATTTT	CASSPWTLSGDTQYF
.	TRBV28	.	TRBJ2-3	TGTGCCAGCAGCCCTTGGGAAGAGCGAACAGATACGCAGTATTTT	CASSPWEERTDTQYF
.	TRBV4-2	.	TRBJ2-7	TGTGCCAGCAGCCAAGAGTATAGCTCCTACGAGCAGTACTTC	CASSQEYSSYEQYF
.	TRBV27	.	TRBJ1-2	TGTGCCAGCAGTTTTGTGGCAGGGTATAACTATGGCTACACCTTC	CASSFVAGYNYGYTF
.	TRBV7-2	.	TRBJ2-1	TGTGCCAGCAGCCCCGAGGCGGACCTCTACAATGAGCAGTTCTTC	CASSPEADLYNEQFF
.	TRBV4-2	.	TRBJ1-2	TGTGCCAGCAGCCAAGGGACAGCAAACTATGGCTACACCTTC	CASSQGTANYGYTF
.	TRBV5-6	TRBD1	TRBJ2-5	TGTGCCAGCAGCCGGGACAGGGAGACCCAGTACTTC	CASSRDRETQYF
once	TRBV5-1	TRBD1	TRBJ1-5	TGCGCCAGCAGCTTAGGGACAGGGGAGCTTCAGCCCCAGCATTTT	CASSLGTGELQPQHF
once	TRBV2	.	TRBJ2-6	TGTGCCAGCAGTGCTAGGGGGAGCGGGGCCAACGTCCTGACTTTC	CASSARGSGANVLTF
.	TRBV5-1	TRBD1	TRBJ2-1	TGCGCCAGCAGCTTGACGGGACAGGGATATCGCAATGAGCAGTTCTTC	CASSLTGQGYRNEQFF